The clone carrying this TCR beta chain was found many times. Germline V lookup: CDR1 MNHEY, CDR2 SVGEGT. V dropped 6 bases and J dropped 6; count of bases not matched to a gene: 9. The CDR3 length is 15 residues. TCRdb called the RT-PCR reads again in MiXCR, with one record for every CDR3 protein. This sample has around 700,000 distinct CDR3 sequences; around 14% occur once, and the top ten carry about 3.9%. The source material was memory CD4+ T cells from blood. The rearrangement joins TRBV6-2 or TRBV6-3 to TRBJ2-1; 9 nucleotides align to TRBD1. The sequence derives from a female donor in good health, serving as a healthy control. The DNA of the CDR3 is TGTGCCAGCAGCCTAGGACAGGGGAATAGCAATGAGCAGTTCTTC. The encoded protein is CASSLGQGNSNEQFF.